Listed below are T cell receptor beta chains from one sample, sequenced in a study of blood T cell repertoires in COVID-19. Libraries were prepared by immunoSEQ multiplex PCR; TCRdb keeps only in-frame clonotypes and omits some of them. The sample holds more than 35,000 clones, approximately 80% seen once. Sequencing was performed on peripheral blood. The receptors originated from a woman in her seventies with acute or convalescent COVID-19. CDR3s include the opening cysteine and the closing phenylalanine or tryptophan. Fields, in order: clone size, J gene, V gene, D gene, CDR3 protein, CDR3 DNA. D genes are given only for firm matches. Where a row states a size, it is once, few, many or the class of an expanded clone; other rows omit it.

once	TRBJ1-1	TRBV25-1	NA	CASSEYTRGSRAFF	TGTGCCAGCAGTGAGTACACCAGGGGATCGCGAGCTTTCTTT
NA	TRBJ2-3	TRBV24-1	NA	CATSDPLANTQYF	TGTGCCACCAGTGACCCACTAGCAAATACGCAGTATTTT
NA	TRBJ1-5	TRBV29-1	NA	CSVWGGLNQPQHF	TGCAGCGTTTGGGGAGGGCTTAATCAGCCCCAGCATTTT
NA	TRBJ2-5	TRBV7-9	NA	CASSLHSQETQYF	TGTGCCAGCAGTCTACACAGCCAAGAGACCCAGTACTTC
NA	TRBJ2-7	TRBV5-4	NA	CASSLDIFYEQYF	TGTGCCAGCAGCTTGGACATATTCTACGAGCAGTACTTC
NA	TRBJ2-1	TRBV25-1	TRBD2	CASSGGLAVEQFF	TGTGCCAGCAGTGGGGGACTAGCTGTCGAGCAGTTCTTC
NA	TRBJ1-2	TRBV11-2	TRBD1	CASSFTGGDGYTF	TGTGCCAGCAGCTTCACAGGGGGGGATGGCTACACCTTC
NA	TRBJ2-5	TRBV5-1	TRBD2	CASSLGLAETQYF	TGCGCCAGCAGCTTAGGACTAGCTGAGACCCAGTACTTC
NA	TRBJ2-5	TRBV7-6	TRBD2	CASSLSPGRVQETQYF	TGTGCCAGCAGCCTTAGTCCAGGGAGGGTCCAAGAGACCCAGTACTTC
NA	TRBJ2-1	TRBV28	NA	CASSLSGGSYNEQFF	TGTGCCAGCAGTTTAAGCGGAGGCTCCTACAATGAGCAGTTCTTC